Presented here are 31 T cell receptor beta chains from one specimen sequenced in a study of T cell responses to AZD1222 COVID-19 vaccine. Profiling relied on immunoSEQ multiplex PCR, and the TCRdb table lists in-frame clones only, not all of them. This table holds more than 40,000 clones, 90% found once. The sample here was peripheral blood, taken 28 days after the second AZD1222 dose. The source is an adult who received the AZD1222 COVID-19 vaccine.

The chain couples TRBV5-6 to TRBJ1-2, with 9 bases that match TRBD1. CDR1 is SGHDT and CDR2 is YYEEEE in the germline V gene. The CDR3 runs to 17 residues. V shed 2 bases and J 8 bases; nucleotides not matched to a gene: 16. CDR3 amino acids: CASSFMTGSTGGWGYTF. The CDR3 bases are TGTGCCAGCAGCTTTATGACTGGAAGTACAGGGGGCTGGGGCTACACCTTC. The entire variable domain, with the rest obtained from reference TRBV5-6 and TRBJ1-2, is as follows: DAGVTQSPTHLIKTRGQQVTLRCSPKSGHDTVSWYQQALGQGPQFIFQYYEEEERQRGNFPDRFSGHQFPNYSSELNVNALLLGDSALYLCASSFMTGSTGGWGYTFGSGTRLTVV.

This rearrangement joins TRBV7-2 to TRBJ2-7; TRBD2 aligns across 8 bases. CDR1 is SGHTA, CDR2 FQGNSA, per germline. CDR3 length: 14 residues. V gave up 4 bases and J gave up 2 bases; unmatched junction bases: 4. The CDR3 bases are TGTGCCAGCAGCTGGGGACTAGTAACCTACGAGCAGTACTTC. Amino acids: CASSWGLVTYEQYF.

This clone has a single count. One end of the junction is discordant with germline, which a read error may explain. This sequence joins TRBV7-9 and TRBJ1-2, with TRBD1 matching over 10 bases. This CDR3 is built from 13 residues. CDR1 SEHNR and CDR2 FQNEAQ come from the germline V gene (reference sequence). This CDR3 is CASSSLGTGVYSF. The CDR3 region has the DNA TGTGCCAGCAGCTCATTAGGGACAGGGGTATATTCCTTC.

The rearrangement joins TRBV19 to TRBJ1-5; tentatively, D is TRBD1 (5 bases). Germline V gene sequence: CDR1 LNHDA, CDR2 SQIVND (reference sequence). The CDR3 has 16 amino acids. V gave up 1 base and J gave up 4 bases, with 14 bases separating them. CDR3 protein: CASSIGGKMGNQPQHF. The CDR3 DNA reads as TGTGCCAGTAGTATAGGGGGCAAGATGGGGAATCAGCCCCAGCATTTT. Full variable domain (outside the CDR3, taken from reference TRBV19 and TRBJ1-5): DGGITQSPKYLFRKEGQNVTLSCEQNLNHDAMYWYRQDPGQGLRLIYYSQIVNDFQKGDIAEGYSVSREKKESFPLTVTSAQKNPTAFYLCASSIGGKMGNQPQHFGDGTRLSIL.

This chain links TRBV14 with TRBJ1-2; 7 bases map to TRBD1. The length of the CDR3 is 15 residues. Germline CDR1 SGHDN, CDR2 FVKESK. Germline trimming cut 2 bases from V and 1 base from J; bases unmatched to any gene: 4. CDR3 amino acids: CASSQQAGGNYGYTF. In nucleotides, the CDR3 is TGTGCCAGCAGCCAACAGGCAGGGGGTAACTATGGCTACACCTTC.

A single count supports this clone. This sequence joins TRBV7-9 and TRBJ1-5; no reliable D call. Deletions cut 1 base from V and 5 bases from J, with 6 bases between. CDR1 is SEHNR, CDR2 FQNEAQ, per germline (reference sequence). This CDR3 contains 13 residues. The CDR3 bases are TGTGCCAGCAGCTTAGGGAGATATCAGCCCCAGCATTTT. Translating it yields CASSLGRYQPQHF.

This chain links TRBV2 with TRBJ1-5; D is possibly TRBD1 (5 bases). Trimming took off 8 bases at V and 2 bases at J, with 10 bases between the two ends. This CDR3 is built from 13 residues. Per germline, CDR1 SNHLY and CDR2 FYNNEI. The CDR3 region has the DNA TGTGCCAGCGGAAGGGGAGGCAATCAGCCCCAGCATTTT. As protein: CASGRGGNQPQHF.

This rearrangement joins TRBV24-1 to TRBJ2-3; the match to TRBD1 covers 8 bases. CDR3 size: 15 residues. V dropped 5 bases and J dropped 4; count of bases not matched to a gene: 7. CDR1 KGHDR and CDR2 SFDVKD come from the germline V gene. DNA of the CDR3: TGTGCCACCAGTGCCAACGGACAGGGCCCAGATACGCAGTATTTT. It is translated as CATSANGQGPDTQYF.

The CDR3 DNA reads as TGTGCTAGTGGTTTGGGCAGGGGGAGCGAGCAGTACTTC. Translation gives CASGLGRGSEQYF. V is TRBV12-5 and J is TRBJ2-7, with TRBD1 matching 7 bases. The CDR3 extends over 13 amino acids. Germline V gene lookup returns CDR1 LGHNT and CDR2 FRNRAP. Trimming removed 1 base from V and 6 bases from J; junction bases left unmatched: 3.

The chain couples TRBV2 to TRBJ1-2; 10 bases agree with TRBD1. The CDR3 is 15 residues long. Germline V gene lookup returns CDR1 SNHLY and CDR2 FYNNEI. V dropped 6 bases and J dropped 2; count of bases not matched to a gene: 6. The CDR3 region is CASRTGGNLNYGYTF. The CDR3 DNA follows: TGTGCCAGCAGGACAGGGGGCAATCTAAACTATGGCTACACCTTC.

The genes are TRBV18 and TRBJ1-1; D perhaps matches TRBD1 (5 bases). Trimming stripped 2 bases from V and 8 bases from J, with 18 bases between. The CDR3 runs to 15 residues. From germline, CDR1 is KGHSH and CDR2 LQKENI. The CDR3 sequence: CASSPGSGAPIEAFF. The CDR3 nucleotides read TGTGCCAGCTCACCAGGTAGCGGGGCCCCTATAGAAGCTTTCTTT.

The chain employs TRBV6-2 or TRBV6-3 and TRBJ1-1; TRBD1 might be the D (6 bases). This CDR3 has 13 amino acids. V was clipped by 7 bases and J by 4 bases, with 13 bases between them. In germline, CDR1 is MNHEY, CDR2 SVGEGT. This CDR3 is CASTPGQLTEAFF. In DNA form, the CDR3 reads TGTGCCAGCACCCCCGGACAGCTCACTGAAGCTTTCTTT.

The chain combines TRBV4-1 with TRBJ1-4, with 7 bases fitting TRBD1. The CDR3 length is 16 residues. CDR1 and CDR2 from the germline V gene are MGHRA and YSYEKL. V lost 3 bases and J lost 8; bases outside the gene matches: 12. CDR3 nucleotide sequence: TGCGCCAGCAGCCATTCCGGGACAGCGGGAGGCGAAAAACTGTTTTTT. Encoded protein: CASSHSGTAGGEKLFF.

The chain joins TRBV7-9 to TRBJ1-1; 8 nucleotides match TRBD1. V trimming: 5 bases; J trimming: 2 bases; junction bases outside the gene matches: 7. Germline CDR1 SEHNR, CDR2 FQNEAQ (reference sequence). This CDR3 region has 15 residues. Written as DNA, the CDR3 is TGTGCCAGCAGCCTAAGGACAGGGCGTAACACTGAAGCTTTCTTT. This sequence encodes CASSLRTGRNTEAFF.

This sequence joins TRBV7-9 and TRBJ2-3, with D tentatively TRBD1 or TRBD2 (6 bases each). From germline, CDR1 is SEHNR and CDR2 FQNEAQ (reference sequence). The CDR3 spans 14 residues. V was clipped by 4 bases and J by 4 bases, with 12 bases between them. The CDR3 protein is CASSSSRGPDTQYF. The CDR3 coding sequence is TGTGCCAGCAGCTCGTCCCGGGGGCCAGATACGCAGTATTTT.

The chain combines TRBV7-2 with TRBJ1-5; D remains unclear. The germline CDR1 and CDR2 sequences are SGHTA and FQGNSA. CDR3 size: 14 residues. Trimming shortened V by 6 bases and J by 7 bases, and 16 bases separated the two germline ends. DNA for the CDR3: TGTGCCAGCAGGAAAGTAGGGTCCAACCAGCCCCAGCATTTT. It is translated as CASRKVGSNQPQHF.

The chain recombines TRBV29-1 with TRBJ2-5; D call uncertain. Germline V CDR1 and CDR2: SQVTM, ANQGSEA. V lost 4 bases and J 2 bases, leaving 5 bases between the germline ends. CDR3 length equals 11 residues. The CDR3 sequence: CSVVGQETQYF. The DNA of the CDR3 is TGCAGCGTTGTCGGGCAAGAGACCCAGTACTTC.

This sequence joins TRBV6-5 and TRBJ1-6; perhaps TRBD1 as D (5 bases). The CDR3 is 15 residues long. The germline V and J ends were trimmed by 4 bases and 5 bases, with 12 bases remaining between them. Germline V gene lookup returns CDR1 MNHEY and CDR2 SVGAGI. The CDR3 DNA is TGTGCCAGCAGTTCCCCCGGGGGGAATAATTCACCCCTCCACTTT. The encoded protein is CASSSPGGNNSPLHF.

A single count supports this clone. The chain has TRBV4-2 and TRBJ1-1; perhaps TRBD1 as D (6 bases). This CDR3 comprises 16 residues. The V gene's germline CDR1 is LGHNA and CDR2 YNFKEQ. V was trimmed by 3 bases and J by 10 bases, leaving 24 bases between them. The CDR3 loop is CASSHFPPAQGEGAFF. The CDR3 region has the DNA TGTGCCAGCAGCCATTTCCCCCCGGCACAGGGCGAGGGAGCTTTCTTT.

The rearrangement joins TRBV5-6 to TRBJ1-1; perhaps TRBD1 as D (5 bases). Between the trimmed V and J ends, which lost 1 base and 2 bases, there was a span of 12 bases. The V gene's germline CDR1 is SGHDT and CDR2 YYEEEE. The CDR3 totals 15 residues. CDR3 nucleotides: TGTGCCAGCAGCTTGCCCGGGGCGGGTAACACTGAAGCTTTCTTT. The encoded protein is CASSLPGAGNTEAFF.

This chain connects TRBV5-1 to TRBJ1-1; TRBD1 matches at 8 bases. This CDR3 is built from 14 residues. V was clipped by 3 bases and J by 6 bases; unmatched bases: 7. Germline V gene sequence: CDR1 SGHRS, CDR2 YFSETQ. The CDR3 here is CASSSGQGTAEAFF. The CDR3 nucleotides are TGCGCCAGCAGCTCTGGACAGGGTACGGCTGAAGCTTTCTTT.

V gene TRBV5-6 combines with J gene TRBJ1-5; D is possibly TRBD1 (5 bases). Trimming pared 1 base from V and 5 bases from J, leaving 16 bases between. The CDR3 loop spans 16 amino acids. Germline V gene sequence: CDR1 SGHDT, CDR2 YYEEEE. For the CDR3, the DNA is TGTGCCAGCAGCTTGCGAGTCGGCCAGGGTCATCAGCCCCAGCATTTT. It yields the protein CASSLRVGQGHQPQHF.

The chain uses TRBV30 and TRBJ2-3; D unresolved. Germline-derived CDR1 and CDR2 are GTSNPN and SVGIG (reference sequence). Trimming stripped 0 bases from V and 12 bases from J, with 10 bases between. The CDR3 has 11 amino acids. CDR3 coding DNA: TGTGCCTGGAGTGTAGGGAAGACTCAGTATTTT. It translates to CAWSVGKTQYF.

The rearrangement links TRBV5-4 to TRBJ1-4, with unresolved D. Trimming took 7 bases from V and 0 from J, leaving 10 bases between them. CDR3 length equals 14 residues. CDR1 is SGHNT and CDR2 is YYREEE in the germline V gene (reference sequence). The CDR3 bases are TGTGCCAGCGGGGTGGGAGCAACTAATGAAAAACTGTTTTTT. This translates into CASGVGATNEKLFF.

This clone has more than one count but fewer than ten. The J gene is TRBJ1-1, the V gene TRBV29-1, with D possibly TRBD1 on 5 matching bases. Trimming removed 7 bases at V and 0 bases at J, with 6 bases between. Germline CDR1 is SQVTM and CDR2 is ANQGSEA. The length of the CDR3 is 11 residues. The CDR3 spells CSGQLNTEAFF. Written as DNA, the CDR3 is TGCAGCGGACAGTTGAACACTGAAGCTTTCTTT.

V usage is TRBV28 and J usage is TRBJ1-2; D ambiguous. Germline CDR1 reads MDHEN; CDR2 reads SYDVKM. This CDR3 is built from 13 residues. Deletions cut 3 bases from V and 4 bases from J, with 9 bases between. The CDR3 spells CASSLVRSYGYTF. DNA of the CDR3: TGTGCCAGCAGTTTGGTCCGGTCCTATGGCTACACCTTC.

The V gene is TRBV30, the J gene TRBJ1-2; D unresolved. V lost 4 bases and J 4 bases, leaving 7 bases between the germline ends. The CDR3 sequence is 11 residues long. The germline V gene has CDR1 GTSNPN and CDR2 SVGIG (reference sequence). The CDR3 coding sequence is TGTGCCTGGACTAGGATCTATGGCTACACCTTC. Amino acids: CAWTRIYGYTF.

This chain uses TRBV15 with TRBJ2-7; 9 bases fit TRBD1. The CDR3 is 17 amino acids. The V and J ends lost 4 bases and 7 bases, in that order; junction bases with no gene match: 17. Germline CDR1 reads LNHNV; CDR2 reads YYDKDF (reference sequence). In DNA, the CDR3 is TGTGCCACCAGCAAAGAGGGGACAGGGACCTCCCTTGCGGAGCAGTACTTC. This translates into CATSKEGTGTSLAEQYF.

CDR3 nucleotides: TGTGCCAGCAGTCTCCTAACTGAAGCTTTCTTT. Translated, it gives CASSLLTEAFF. V gene TRBV25-1 combines with J gene TRBJ1-1; no firm D call. The length of the CDR3 is 11 residues. Germline V gene lookup returns CDR1 MGHDK and CDR2 SYGVNS. V gave up 5 bases and J gave up 5 bases, with 6 bases separating them. The whole variable domain, filled in from reference TRBV25-1 and TRBJ1-1, reads EADIYQTPRYLVIGTGKKITLECSQTMGHDKMYWYQQDPGMELHLIHYSYGVNSTEKGDLSSESTVSRIRTEHFPLTLESARPSHTSQYLCASSLLTEAFFGQGTRLTVV.

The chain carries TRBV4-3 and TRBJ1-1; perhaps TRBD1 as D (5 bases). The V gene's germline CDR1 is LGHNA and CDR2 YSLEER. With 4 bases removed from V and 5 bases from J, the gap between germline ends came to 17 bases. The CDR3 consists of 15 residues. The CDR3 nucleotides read TGCGCCAGCAGCCCAGACGGGGGAGATGGGACTGAAGCTTTCTTT. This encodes CASSPDGGDGTEAFF.

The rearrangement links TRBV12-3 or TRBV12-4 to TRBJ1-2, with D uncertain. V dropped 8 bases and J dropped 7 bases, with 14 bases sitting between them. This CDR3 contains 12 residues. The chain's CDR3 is CASAARRFGYTF. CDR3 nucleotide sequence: TGTGCCAGCGCGGCCCGCCGATTTGGCTACACCTTC.